Below, one TCR beta chain is given with its context. The data stem from a study of T cell responses to AZD1222 COVID-19 vaccine. Profiling relied on immunoSEQ multiplex PCR, and the TCRdb table lists in-frame clones only, not all of them. Among 100,000 to 150,000 clones listed, roughly 84% were seen once. This CDR3 region has 14 residues. The germline V gene encodes CDR1 KGHDR and CDR2 SFDVKD. Trimming pared 5 bases from V and 0 bases from J, leaving 9 bases between. The sample consisted of peripheral blood, taken 28 days after the second AZD1222 dose. V usage is TRBV24-1 and J usage is TRBJ1-2, with TRBD1 as a possible D gene (5 bases). The TCR comes from an adult who received the AZD1222 COVID-19 vaccine. CDR3 nucleotides: TGTGCCACCAGTGGAAGGGGCTCTAACTATGGCTACACCTTC. Protein sequence: CATSGRGSNYGYTF.